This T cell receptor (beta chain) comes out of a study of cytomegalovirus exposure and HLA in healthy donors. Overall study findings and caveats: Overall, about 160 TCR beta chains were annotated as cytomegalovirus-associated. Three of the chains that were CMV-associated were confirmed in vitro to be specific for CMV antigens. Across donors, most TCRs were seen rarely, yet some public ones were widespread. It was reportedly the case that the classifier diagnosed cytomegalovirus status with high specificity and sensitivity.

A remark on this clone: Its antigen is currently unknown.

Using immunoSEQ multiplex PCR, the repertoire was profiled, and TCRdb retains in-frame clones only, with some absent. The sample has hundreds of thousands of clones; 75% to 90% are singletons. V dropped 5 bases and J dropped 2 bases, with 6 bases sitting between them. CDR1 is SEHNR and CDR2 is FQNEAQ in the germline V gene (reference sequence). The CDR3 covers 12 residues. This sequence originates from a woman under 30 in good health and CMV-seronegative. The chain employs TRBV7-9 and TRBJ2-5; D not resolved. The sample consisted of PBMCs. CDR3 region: CASSLVQETQYF. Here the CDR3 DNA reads TGTGCCAGCAGCCTCGTGCAAGAGACCCAGTACTTC.